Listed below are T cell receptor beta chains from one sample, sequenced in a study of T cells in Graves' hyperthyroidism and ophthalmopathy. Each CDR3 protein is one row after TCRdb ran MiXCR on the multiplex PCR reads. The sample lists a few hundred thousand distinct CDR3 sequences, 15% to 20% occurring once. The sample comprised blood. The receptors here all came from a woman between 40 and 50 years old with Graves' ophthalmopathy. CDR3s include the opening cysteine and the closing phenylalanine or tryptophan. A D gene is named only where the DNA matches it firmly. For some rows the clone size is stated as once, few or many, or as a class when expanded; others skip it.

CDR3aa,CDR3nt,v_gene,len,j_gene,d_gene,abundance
CASSFLSGRTADTQYF,TGCGCCAGCAGCTTCCTTAGCGGGAGAACAGCAGATACGCAGTATTTT,TRBV5-1,16,TRBJ2-3,TRBD2,many
CATSHSTGELFF,TGTGCCACCAGTCACAGCACCGGGGAGCTGTTTTTT,TRBV24-1,12,TRBJ2-2,NA,NA
CASSLGVAGGRAEQFF,TGTGCCAGCAGCTTAGGTGTAGCGGGGGGGCGGGCTGAGCAGTTCTTC,TRBV11-2,16,TRBJ2-1,TRBD2,many
CASSTTLGTIYF,TGTGCCAGTAGTACGACATTGGGCACCATATATTTT,TRBV19,12,TRBJ1-3,NA,NA
CASGTLAAYNEQFF,TGCGCCAGCGGGACACTAGCGGCGTACAATGAGCAGTTCTTC,TRBV10-2,14,TRBJ2-1,TRBD2,few
CASSPWGSGGAGDTQYF,TGTGCCAGCAGTCCATGGGGCTCAGGGGGCGCGGGAGATACGCAGTATTTT,TRBV27,17,TRBJ2-3,TRBD1,many
CSARLAGGSDEQFF,TGCAGTGCGAGACTAGCGGGGGGGTCGGATGAGCAGTTCTTC,TRBV20-1,14,TRBJ2-1,TRBD2,many
CASSMGGTSTDTQYF,TGTGCCAGTAGTATGGGAGGGACTAGCACAGATACGCAGTATTTT,TRBV19,15,TRBJ2-3,TRBD2,NA
CASRRQVLGGYTF,TGTGCCAGCAGGCGACAGGTCCTTGGTGGCTACACCTTC,TRBV12-3/TRBV12-4,13,TRBJ1-2,NA,many
CASVPYGAGNTGELFF,TGTGCTAGTGTACCCTACGGAGCGGGGAACACCGGGGAGCTGTTTTTT,TRBV12-5,16,TRBJ2-2,NA,many
CATSRRDRKNYGYTF,TGTGCCACCAGCAGAAGGGACAGAAAAAACTATGGCTACACCTTC,TRBV15,15,TRBJ1-2,TRBD1,few
CSASPASGGLLTDTQYF,TGCAGTGCTTCCCCGGCTAGCGGGGGCCTACTCACAGATACGCAGTATTTT,TRBV20-1,17,TRBJ2-3,TRBD2,many
CASRKRGPSGAEAFF,TGTGCCAGCAGAAAGAGGGGCCCTAGTGGGGCTGAAGCTTTCTTT,TRBV12-3/TRBV12-4,15,TRBJ1-1,NA,many
CASSSRRLAKVDEQFF,TGTGCCAGCAGCTCCAGGCGCCTAGCGAAGGTTGATGAGCAGTTCTTC,TRBV7-8,16,TRBJ2-1,NA,many
CSVGSNTPEAFF,TGCAGCGTTGGGTCTAACACTCCCGAAGCTTTCTTT,TRBV29-1,12,TRBJ1-1,NA,NA
CASSSSGTSGDTQYF,TGTGCCAGCAGCTCCTCCGGGACTAGCGGTGATACGCAGTATTTT,TRBV11-2,15,TRBJ2-3,TRBD2,many
CASSSEDRSYNERFF,TGCGCCAGCAGCTCCGAAGACAGATCCTACAATGAGCGGTTCTTC,TRBV5-1,15,TRBJ2-1,NA,NA
CSARRLAGLTDTQYF,TGCAGTGCTAGGCGACTAGCGGGGTTAACAGATACGCAGTATTTT,TRBV20-1,15,TRBJ2-3,TRBD2,many
CAISVQGLQAEAFF,TGTGCCATCAGTGTCCAGGGCCTCCAAGCTGAAGCTTTCTTT,TRBV10-3,14,TRBJ1-1,NA,NA
CSASLSYEQYF,TGCAGTGCTAGCTTATCCTACGAGCAGTACTTC,TRBV20-1,11,TRBJ2-7,NA,NA
CAIMRDVRYEQYF,TGTGCCATCATGAGGGACGTCCGCTACGAGCAGTACTTC,TRBV10-3,13,TRBJ2-7,NA,NA
CASRLSGLAADTQYF,TGTGCCAGCAGACTATCGGGACTAGCGGCAGATACGCAGTATTTT,TRBV11-2,15,TRBJ2-3,TRBD2,few
CASRGTGGSTEAFF,TGTGCCAGCAGGGGTACAGGGGGCAGCACTGAAGCTTTCTTT,TRBV12-3/TRBV12-4,14,TRBJ1-1,TRBD1,many
CSARDASGGRYEQYF,TGCAGTGCTAGAGATGCATCGGGAGGCCGCTACGAGCAGTACTTC,TRBV20-1,15,TRBJ2-7,TRBD2,many
CASSSWAGVGYEQYF,TGTGCCAGCAGCTCTTGGGCTGGAGTGGGCTACGAGCAGTACTTC,TRBV11-2,15,TRBJ2-7,NA,NA
CASRLAGYNEQFF,TGTGCCAGCAGGCTAGCGGGTTACAATGAGCAGTTCTTC,TRBV27,13,TRBJ2-1,TRBD2,many
CVSSETRDYSYEQYF,TGTGTCAGCAGTGAGACCCGGGACTACTCCTACGAGCAGTACTTC,TRBV2,15,TRBJ2-7,TRBD2,NA
CASSLFWENTEAFF,TGTGCCAGCAGCTTATTCTGGGAAAACACTGAAGCTTTCTTT,TRBV7-8,14,TRBJ1-1,NA,many
CASSEQTGDSGANVLTF,TGTGCCAGCAGTGAACAAACCGGTGACTCTGGGGCCAACGTCCTGACTTTC,TRBV6-1,17,TRBJ2-6,NA,NA
CASFALGGRGEQYF,TGTGCCAGCTTTGCTTTGGGGGGCCGGGGCGAGCAGTACTTC,TRBV28,14,TRBJ2-7,NA,NA
CASSQDGGGGTDTQYF,TGTGCCAGCAGCCAAGATGGTGGGGGTGGCACAGATACGCAGTATTTT,TRBV4-2,16,TRBJ2-3,NA,few
CASRDQQGSGSPLHF,TGTGCCAGCAGGGACCAACAGGGGTCGGGGTCACCCCTCCACTTT,TRBV27,15,TRBJ1-6,TRBD1,NA
CSVSSPNEQFF,TGCAGCGTTTCCAGTCCCAATGAGCAGTTCTTC,TRBV29-1,11,TRBJ2-1,NA,few
CASSPLSATSGRAGEQFF,TGTGCCAGCTCACCCCTATCGGCAACTAGCGGGAGGGCCGGTGAGCAGTTCTTC,TRBV18,18,TRBJ2-1,TRBD2,NA
CSAPSGDGDGYTF,TGCAGTGCTCCTTCAGGGGACGGGGATGGCTACACCTTC,TRBV20-1,13,TRBJ1-2,NA,NA
CASSSTSDLGTEAFF,TGTGCCAGCTCATCCACTTCGGACTTAGGCACTGAAGCTTTCTTT,TRBV18,15,TRBJ1-1,NA,many
CASSSSLPNSPLHF,TGTGCCAGCAGCTCCTCATTACCCAATTCACCCCTCCACTTT,TRBV5-6,14,TRBJ1-6,NA,NA
CASSLDMGTDTQYF,TGTGCCAGCAGCTTAGATATGGGGACAGATACGCAGTATTTT,TRBV11-2,14,TRBJ2-3,NA,NA
CSASTSTDTQYF,TGCAGTGCCTCTACTAGCACAGATACGCAGTATTTT,TRBV20-1,12,TRBJ2-3,NA,many
CASSHTGTAYGYTF,TGTGCCAGCAGCCATACCGGGACAGCCTATGGCTACACCTTC,TRBV11-2,14,TRBJ1-2,TRBD1,many
CASSETLNEQYF,TGTGCCAGCAGCGAAACCCTTAATGAGCAGTACTTC,TRBV6-1,12,TRBJ2-7,NA,many
CASSLTDGGYNEQFF,TGTGCCAGCAGCTTGACAGATGGTGGATACAATGAGCAGTTCTTC,TRBV5-5,15,TRBJ2-1,NA,NA
CASSPEELQSYEKLFF,TGTGCCAGCAGCCCGGAAGAGTTACAGAGTTATGAAAAACTGTTTTTT,TRBV2,16,TRBJ1-4,NA,many
CASSSPADTEAFF,TGTGCCAGCAGTTCCCCGGCGGACACTGAAGCTTTCTTT,TRBV7-9,13,TRBJ1-1,NA,NA
CSARAPYREGTEAFF,TGCAGTGCTAGAGCCCCATACAGGGAAGGCACTGAAGCTTTCTTT,TRBV20-1,15,TRBJ1-1,NA,NA
CASSYSNRVGTEAFF,TGTGCCAGCAGTTACTCGAACAGGGTTGGCACTGAAGCTTTCTTT,TRBV6-6,15,TRBJ1-1,NA,NA
CASSQLAGGPDTQYF,TGTGCCAGCTCCCAACTAGCGGGGGGGCCAGATACGCAGTATTTT,TRBV6-2/TRBV6-3,15,TRBJ2-3,TRBD2,NA
CASRGGGVKYEQYF,TGTGCCAGCAGAGGTGGAGGGGTGAAGTACGAGCAGTACTTC,TRBV28,14,TRBJ2-7,NA,few
CASRARGGYTF,TGTGCCAGCAGGGCGAGGGGGGGCTACACCTTC,TRBV28,11,TRBJ1-2,NA,NA
CSAGTGTVATNQPQHF,TGCAGTGCTGGTACCGGGACCGTAGCAACCAATCAGCCCCAGCATTTT,TRBV20-1,16,TRBJ1-5,NA,few